This T cell receptor beta chain was observed in a study of Ad26.COV2.S vaccination and SARS-CoV-2 variants. This clone turned up a few times. The repertoire was sequenced with immunoSEQ multiplex PCR; TCRdb's copy has only in-frame clones and lacks some. The data show about 400,000 clones, with 88% seen just once and under 4% held by the top ten. The CDR3 runs to 13 residues. From germline, CDR1 is LNHDA and CDR2 SQIVND (reference sequence). The ends lost 6 bases at V and 6 bases at J; junction bases unmatched: 7. Documented treatment: around 19 received Ad26.COV2.S at low or high dose, single or two shots; 5 received placebo; per-sample allocation not given. It was on day 63 after the first vaccine or placebo injection that samples were taken.

The sequencing used peripheral blood, collected in a trial of Ad26.COV2.S vaccine versus placebo. The clonotype was recovered from a person between 18 and 60 years old who received the Ad26.COV2.S COVID-19 vaccine or a placebo. The chain is built from TRBV19 and TRBJ2-7; 8 bases are a match to TRBD1. The CDR3: CASSGQGAGEQYF. The CDR3, as DNA: TGTGCCAGTAGCGGACAGGGAGCGGGCGAGCAGTACTTC.